Below, 27 T cell receptor beta chains from the same sample are listed, as sequenced in a study of T-cell memory formation after mild COVID-19 (TCRdb year 2021). Receptor amplification or capture employed 5' RACE. The instrument was an Illumina NovaSeq 6000. TCRdb ran its own pipeline on the public reads, namely fastp trimming at Q25 and MiXCR clone calling, and kept in-frame beta chains. Each CDR3 protein gets just one entry, which takes the most common genes and DNA from the rows behind it. The sample data list 100,000 to 150,000 distinct CDR3 sequences, and around 15% of these were observed just once. Of the sample, 4% to 6% is held by the ten largest clones. Sequenced input: PBMCs or a T cell subset sorted from them (not recorded which). These receptors originate from a man younger than 35 who had mild COVID-19 (a few samples of this study predate the infection). The sample titles of this study are shuffled in the database, so cell type and time point are left out; the donor was told from shared clones.

CDR3 region: CASSYSGEETQYF. The CDR3 nucleotides read TGTGCCAGCAGTTACTCGGGGGAAGAGACCCAGTACTTC. The chain carries TRBV6-5 and TRBJ2-5, with D tentatively TRBD1 or TRBD2 (5 bases each). The CDR3 contains 13 residues. The germline V gene has CDR1 MNHEY and CDR2 SVGAGI. The V gene lost 0 bases and the J gene lost 3 bases, with 5 bases spanning the gap.

This clonotype was found a few times. The chain links TRBV6-2 or TRBV6-3 to TRBJ1-2; 9 nucleotides align to TRBD1. V shed 6 bases, J shed 2 bases, and the junction held 4 bases outside the gene matches. Looked up from germline, CDR1 is MNHEY and CDR2 is SVGEGT. CDR3 length: 14 residues. CDR3 protein: CASRRQGENYGYTF. CDR3 DNA sequence: TGTGCCAGCAGGAGACAGGGGGAAAACTATGGCTACACCTTC.

This chain links TRBV15 with TRBJ1-5; D uncertain. Germline V lookup: CDR1 LNHNV, CDR2 YYDKDF (reference sequence). V lost 1 base and J 0 bases, leaving 13 bases between the germline ends. The CDR3 extends over 17 amino acids. In nucleotides, the CDR3 is TGTGCCACCAGCAGAGGACAACAACCTTATAGCAATCAGCCCCAGCATTTT. It translates to CATSRGQQPYSNQPQHF.

The V gene is TRBV7-8, the J gene TRBJ2-1; D not certain. Germline CDR1 SGHVS, CDR2 FQNEAQ. The CDR3 has 17 amino acids. Trimming stripped 2 bases from V and 2 bases from J, with 16 bases between. CDR3 region: CASSLSYSSSPYNEQFF. Written as DNA, the CDR3 is TGTGCCAGCAGCTTATCCTATAGTAGCTCGCCCTACAATGAGCAGTTCTTC.

This clonotype was counted only a few times. The rearrangement uses TRBV7-2 and TRBJ1-5, with 9 positions matching TRBD1. The CDR3 has 14 amino acids. CDR1 SGHTA and CDR2 FQGNSA come from the germline V gene. V gave up 3 bases and J gave up 9 bases; unmatched junction bases: 6. CDR3 in amino acids: CASSLRQGGRPQHF. Written as DNA, the CDR3 is TGTGCCAGCAGCTTGAGACAGGGGGGTCGGCCCCAGCATTTT.

This clonotype was recorded at least ten times. The chain carries TRBV7-2 and TRBJ2-1; D unresolved. CDR1 SGHTA and CDR2 FQGNSA come from the germline V gene. V dropped 1 base and J dropped 3 bases, with 4 bases sitting between them. The CDR3 totals 13 residues. CDR3 nucleotide sequence: TGTGCCAGCAGCTTAGGGAACTACAATGAGCAGTTCTTC. It specifies CASSLGNYNEQFF.

This clonotype has just a few counts. The chain recombines TRBV10-3 with TRBJ1-3; TRBD1 might be the D (5 bases). V was pared by 6 bases and J by 5 bases, with 11 bases between. Germline CDR1 is ENHRY and CDR2 is SYGVKD. The CDR3 extends over 13 amino acids. The chain's CDR3 is CAIREQARNTIYF. CDR3 in DNA: TGTGCCATCAGGGAACAGGCGAGAAACACCATATATTTT.

This sequence joins TRBV7-2 and TRBJ2-4; weak D call: TRBD2 (6 bases). V lost 5 bases and J lost 7, with 12 bases in between. CDR1 is SGHTA and CDR2 is FQGNSA in the germline V gene. The CDR3 extends over 13 amino acids. The DNA of the CDR3 is TGTGCCAGCAGCAGCGGGCCGGCCAACATTCAGTACTTC. Amino acid sequence: CASSSGPANIQYF.

This chain links TRBV7-2 with TRBJ2-5, with D perhaps being TRBD1 or TRBD2 (5 bases each). Germline-derived CDR1 and CDR2 are SGHTA and FQGNSA. The CDR3 is made up of 14 amino acids. The germline V and J ends were trimmed by 1 base and 6 bases, with 12 bases remaining between them. CDR3 loop: CASSLGGSEQTQYF. The CDR3, as DNA: TGTGCCAGCAGCTTAGGGGGGAGCGAACAGACCCAGTACTTC.

This clonotype was counted between two and nine times. This rearrangement joins TRBV12-3 or TRBV12-4 to TRBJ2-1; no clear D gene. The CDR3 extends over 13 amino acids. V shed 3 bases and J shed 8 bases, with 11 bases lying between them. CDR3 protein: CASSFRPGDEQFF. The CDR3 bases are TGTGCCAGCAGTTTCAGACCGGGCGATGAGCAGTTCTTC.

This clonotype was seen only a few times. This chain links TRBV5-1 with TRBJ2-7; D is uncertain. The V end was cut by 0 bases, the J end by 5 bases, with 6 bases between. This CDR3 has 12 residues. Germline CDR1 reads SGHRS; CDR2 reads YFSETQ. The CDR3 bases are TGCGCCAGCAGCTTGGAGGGTGACGAGCAGTACGTC. Amino acids: CASSLEGDEQYV.

The J gene is TRBJ1-2, the V gene TRBV6-2 or TRBV6-3; D remains ambiguous. The V end was cut by 4 bases, the J end by 1 base, with 7 bases between. Germline lookup yields CDR1 MNHEY and CDR2 SVGEGT. The CDR3 loop spans 13 amino acids. The CDR3 sequence is CASSSTNNYGYTF. CDR3 DNA: TGTGCCAGCAGTTCAACAAATAACTATGGCTACACCTTC.

This chain uses TRBV5-1 with TRBJ1-3; D gene ambiguous. This CDR3 spans 17 amino acids. Between the trimmed V and J ends, which lost 9 bases and 4 bases, there was a span of 26 bases. Germline V gene sequence: CDR1 SGHRS, CDR2 YFSETQ. In DNA, the CDR3 is TGCGCCATCGCGACCCCAGACACCCCGTACCCGGGAAACACCATATATTTT. Translation: CAIATPDTPYPGNTIYF.

The chain combines TRBV4-1 with TRBJ2-5; 13 bases fit TRBD2. V was pared by 0 bases and J by 1 base, with 5 bases of the junction left unmatched. The germline gives CDR1 MGHRA, CDR2 YSYEKL. The CDR3 spans 18 residues. In DNA form, the CDR3 reads TGCGCCAGCAGCCAAGATCCCTGGACTAGCGGGGGCCAAGAGACCCAGTACTTC. It codes for CASSQDPWTSGGQETQYF.

This clonotype was found a few times. The chain recombines TRBV20-1 with TRBJ1-1; D is possibly TRBD1 (6 bases). This CDR3 spans 13 amino acids. The germline V and J ends were trimmed by 2 bases and 0 bases, with 7 bases remaining between them. Germline V lookup: CDR1 DFQATT, CDR2 SNEGSKA (reference sequence). Written as DNA, the CDR3 is TGCAGTGCTAGAACAGGGATGAACACTGAAGCTTTCTTT. This codes for CSARTGMNTEAFF.

Only a few counts were recorded for this clonotype. The gene calls are TRBV7-2 and TRBJ2-3; no clear D. V dropped 2 bases and J dropped 2 bases, with 14 bases sitting between them. Germline V gives CDR1 SGHTA, CDR2 FQGNSA. The CDR3 is 16 residues long. CDR3 loop: CASSLYRAGLTDTQYF. The CDR3 nucleotides read TGTGCCAGCAGCTTATATCGGGCTGGCCTCACAGATACGCAGTATTTT.

This clonotype was observed a few times. DNA of the CDR3: TGTGCCAGCAATAAGGGGGCGGGCTACGAGCAGTACTTC. Encoded protein: CASNKGAGYEQYF. The chain employs TRBV2 and TRBJ2-7; 7 bases map to TRBD1. This CDR3 is built from 13 residues. The germline gives CDR1 SNHLY, CDR2 FYNNEI. The trim removed 7 bases at V and 3 bases at J, leaving 6 bases unmatched.

The sample holds many counts of this clonotype. The V call is TRBV4-2, the J call TRBJ2-3; D is undetermined. The CDR3 is 17 amino acids. In germline, CDR1 is LGHNA, CDR2 YNFKEQ. V shed 0 bases and J shed 2 bases, with 15 bases lying between them. The DNA for the CDR3 is TGTGCCAGCAGCCAAGAGACCAGGAGCATTCCCACAGATACGCAGTATTTT. Its protein is CASSQETRSIPTDTQYF.

The chain combines TRBV28 with TRBJ2-1; possible D gene TRBD1, 6 bases. Germline values: CDR1 MDHEN, CDR2 SYDVKM. Trimming pared 7 bases from V and 8 bases from J, leaving 9 bases between. The length of the CDR3 is 11 residues. The CDR3 DNA reads TGTGCCAGCAACAGGGCCGATGAGCAGTTCTTC. It translates to CASNRADEQFF.

The rearrangement joins TRBV3-1 to TRBJ2-2; D gene unclear. The CDR3 is made up of 14 amino acids. The germline gives CDR1 LGHDT, CDR2 YNNKEL (reference sequence). The V gene lost 4 bases and the J gene lost 7 bases, with 13 bases spanning the gap. This CDR3 is CASSPSRLVGELFF. CDR3 nucleotides: TGTGCCAGCAGCCCATCCCGACTGGTCGGGGAGCTGTTTTTT. The variable domain in full, with the rest retrieved from reference TRBV3-1 and TRBJ2-2, is DTAVSQTPKYLVTQMGNDKSIKCEQNLGHDTMYWYKQDSKKFLKIMFSYNNKELIINETVPNRFSPKSPDKAHLNLHINSLELGDSAVYFCASSPSRLVGELFFGEGSRLTVL.

The V and J genes are TRBV5-6 and TRBJ2-5, with unresolved D. Germline-derived CDR1 and CDR2 are SGHDT and YYEEEE. Trimming left V 1 base short and J 1 base short, with 11 bases between. The CDR3 totals 15 residues. CDR3 sequence: CASSLLSRIQETQYF. The CDR3 region has the DNA TGTGCCAGCAGCTTGCTCTCCAGGATCCAAGAGACCCAGTACTTC.

This clonotype came up many times. V usage is TRBV5-1 and J usage is TRBJ2-7; 10 bases align to TRBD1. CDR1 and CDR2 (germline): SGHRS, YFSETQ. The CDR3 has 14 amino acids. V lost 0 bases to trimming and J lost 5 bases; unmatched junction nucleotides: 2. The CDR3 protein is CASSLGQGADEQYV. CDR3 bases: TGCGCCAGCAGCTTGGGACAGGGGGCAGACGAGCAGTACGTC.

This clonotype has only a few counts. The chain employs TRBV12-3 or TRBV12-4 and TRBJ2-3; 8 bases agree with TRBD2. Trimming took 8 bases from V and 5 from J; bases not matched to a gene: 3. The CDR3 sequence is 12 residues long. The DNA for the CDR3 is TGTGCCAGCTACGCGGGGGGAGATACGCAGTATTTT. This sequence encodes CASYAGGDTQYF.

The chain links TRBV6-5 to TRBJ2-2, with a possible D match to TRBD2 (7 bases). Germline CDR1 reads MNHEY; CDR2 reads SVGAGI. V dropped 8 bases and J dropped 0 bases, with 16 bases sitting between them. The CDR3 is made up of 16 amino acids. The CDR3 nucleotides are TGTGCCAGCTCCGGGGCGGGGGCGGCGAACACCGGGGAGCTGTTTTTT. The encoded protein is CASSGAGAANTGELFF.

In this sample, this clonotype turned up many times. The V gene is TRBV20-1, the J gene TRBJ2-7, with D tentatively TRBD2 (6 bases). The CDR3 has 13 amino acids. V was shortened by 1 base and J by 3 bases, with 10 bases between the two germline ends. In germline, CDR1 is DFQATT, CDR2 SNEGSKA (reference sequence). As DNA, the CDR3 is TGCAGTGCTAGAGGGGGAGGCCGCTACGAGCAGTACTTC. As protein: CSARGGGRYEQYF.

This clonotype was found a few times. The chain uses TRBV3-1 and TRBJ2-5; perhaps D is TRBD1 or TRBD2 (5 bases each). The germline V gene encodes CDR1 LGHDT and CDR2 YNNKEL (reference sequence). This CDR3 spans 13 amino acids. Trimming removed 6 bases from V and 3 bases from J, with 11 bases in between. The CDR3 bases are TGTGCCAGCAGGCTCCGAGGGGAAGAGACCCAGTACTTC. This translates into CASRLRGEETQYF.

This clonotype was seen more than once but under ten times. The chain couples TRBV20-1 to TRBJ2-7; possibly TRBD1 or TRBD2 for D (6 bases each). CDR1 and CDR2 from the germline V gene are DFQATT and SNEGSKA (reference sequence). The V and J ends lost 6 bases and 1 base respectively, with 13 bases between them. The CDR3 has 13 residues. Here the CDR3 reads CSAEGGQSYEQYF. In DNA, the CDR3 is TGCAGTGCGGAGGGAGGACAGTCCTACGAGCAGTACTTC.